The 29 T cell receptor beta chains given below trace back to one sample, sequenced in a study of T cells in Graves' hyperthyroidism and ophthalmopathy. Amplification of TCR beta CDR3 regions used RNA as the template. The HTBI set primed first-round TCR CDR3 RT-PCR. TCRdb re-called the multiplex PCR reads through MiXCR, storing one row per CDR3 protein. The table records nearly 600,000 distinct CDR3 sequences, 14% of them present only once. Material: blood. The receptors here all came from a woman aged 18-29 years with Graves' ophthalmopathy.

The gene calls are TRBV27 and TRBJ1-6; 7 bases line up with TRBD1. With V trimmed by 5 bases and J by 7 bases, 5 bases remained unmatched. There are 14 residues in the CDR3. Per the germline V gene, CDR1 is MNHEY and CDR2 is SMNVEV (reference sequence). The CDR3 nucleotides are TGTGCCAGCAGTCAAAGGGGGCTGAATTCACCCCTCCACTTT. Its translation: CASSQRGLNSPLHF.

This clonotype was observed many times. The gene calls are TRBV12-5 and TRBJ2-7; the D is unclear. The germline V gene has CDR1 LGHNT and CDR2 FRNRAP. CDR3 length equals 13 residues. Trimming removed 7 bases from V and 2 bases from J, with 12 bases in between. CDR3 nucleotide sequence: TGTGCTAGTGTAGTGTGGGCTGCCTACGAGCAGTACTTC. Its translation is CASVVWAAYEQYF.

This clonotype was counted at least ten times. The rearrangement links TRBV12-3 or TRBV12-4 to TRBJ1-5; no firm D call. CDR3 length equals 15 residues. Trimming removed 1 base from V and 0 bases from J, with 7 bases in between. The CDR3 reads CASSLGPDSNQPQHF. Here the CDR3 DNA reads TGTGCCAGCAGTTTAGGTCCAGATAGCAATCAGCCCCAGCATTTT.

This clonotype was recorded a few times. V usage is TRBV6-2 or TRBV6-3 and J usage is TRBJ1-2; 7 nucleotides match TRBD1. Per the germline V gene, CDR1 is MNHEY and CDR2 is SVGEGT. The CDR3 totals 14 residues. Germline trimming cut 6 bases from V and 8 bases from J; bases unmatched to any gene: 12. The CDR3 nucleotides read TGTGCCAGCAGACCCAACGACAGGGAGGAAGGCTACACCTTC. Protein sequence: CASRPNDREEGYTF.

This clonotype was seen ten or more times. J is TRBJ1-1 and V is TRBV28; maybe TRBD1 (6 bases). Germline values: CDR1 MDHEN, CDR2 SYDVKM. The V gene lost 8 bases and the J gene lost 0 bases, with 19 bases spanning the gap. The CDR3 sequence is 16 residues long. The DNA of the CDR3 is TGTGCCAGCCAAGGGGGAAGGTCATCGGTGAACACTGAAGCTTTCTTT. Protein product: CASQGGRSSVNTEAFF.

The rearrangement uses TRBV7-9 and TRBJ1-4; tentative D call: TRBD1 (5 bases). Trimming removed 3 bases from V and 5 bases from J, with 13 bases in between. Germline V gene data show CDR1 as SEHNR and CDR2 as FQNEAQ (reference sequence). The CDR3 is made up of 15 amino acids. CDR3 in DNA: TGTGCCAGCAGCTTCACGCAGGGAGGGAATGAAAAACTGTTTTTT. Translation gives CASSFTQGGNEKLFF.

The J gene is TRBJ2-3, the V gene TRBV7-8, with TRBD2 matching 12 bases. There are 16 residues in the CDR3. In germline, CDR1 is SGHVS, CDR2 FQNEAQ. The J segment lost 3 bases and the V segment lost 3 bases, leaving 4 bases of the junction unmatched. The CDR3 coding sequence is TGTGCCAGCAGCTTCCTGACTAGCGGGAGAACAGATACGCAGTATTTT. Residues: CASSFLTSGRTDTQYF.

This clonotype was picked up many times. The V call is TRBV11-1, the J call TRBJ1-1; 10 positions match TRBD1. In germline, CDR1 is SGHAT, CDR2 FQDESV (reference sequence). Losses at the gene ends were 5 bases for V and 7 bases for J; bases not matched to a gene: 13. The CDR3 covers 16 residues. CDR3 region: CASSPIRTGGGGEAFF. CDR3 nucleotide sequence: TGTGCCAGCAGCCCAATCCGGACAGGGGGAGGTGGTGAAGCTTTCTTT.

This clonotype was recorded at least ten times. The V call is TRBV6-1, the J call TRBJ2-1; the match to TRBD2 covers 12 bases. CDR3 length equals 19 residues. V lost 0 bases, J lost 4 bases, and 10 bases stayed unmatched. Per the germline V gene, CDR1 is MNHNS and CDR2 is SASEGT. CDR3: CASSEALLGLAGGYNEQFF. CDR3 nucleotide sequence: TGTGCCAGCAGTGAAGCGCTTCTCGGGCTAGCGGGAGGGTACAATGAGCAGTTCTTC.

This clonotype appeared a few times. CDR3 bases: TGTGCCAGCAGCGACCGACTGAGAGCCAAAAACATTCAGTACTTC. Its protein product is CASSDRLRAKNIQYF. The chain couples TRBV27 to TRBJ2-4, with D unresolved. Between the trimmed V and J ends, which lost 6 bases and 0 bases, there was a span of 12 bases. Germline CDR1 MNHEY, CDR2 SMNVEV (reference sequence). CDR3 length equals 15 residues.

This clonotype came up many times. This sequence joins TRBV28 and TRBJ2-7; 7 nucleotides line up with TRBD2. CDR1 MDHEN and CDR2 SYDVKM come from the germline V gene. This CDR3 is 13 amino acids long. V lost 10 bases to trimming and J lost 4 bases; unmatched junction nucleotides: 10. Here the CDR3 reads CAMGGSSTYEQYF. The DNA for the CDR3 is TGTGCCATGGGCGGGAGTTCGACTTACGAGCAGTACTTC.

This clonotype was detected many times. The V gene is TRBV18, the J gene TRBJ2-7, with 8 bases that match TRBD1. The CDR3 contains 14 residues. The germline CDR1 and CDR2 sequences are KGHSH and LQKENI. With V trimmed by 8 bases and J by 4 bases, 10 bases remained unmatched. DNA for the CDR3: TGTGCCAGCAGTCCCCCCGGACAGGGTTACGAGCAGTACTTC. Residues: CASSPPGQGYEQYF.

CDR3 nucleotide sequence: TGTGCCAGCAGTTCGCCCCAGCTAGTTGGCTCCTACGAGCAGTACTTC. As protein: CASSSPQLVGSYEQYF. The V and J genes are TRBV6-2 or TRBV6-3 and TRBJ2-7; D uncertain. The V gene's germline CDR1 is MNHEY and CDR2 SVGEGT. The CDR3 runs 16 residues. V gave up 4 bases and J gave up 0 bases, with 16 bases separating them.

A note on this clonotype: A single base separates this from a much larger clone, so it may be a read error. The V gene is TRBV28, the J gene TRBJ1-2; D remains unclear. The CDR3 contains 13 residues. Trimming removed 5 bases at V and 5 bases at J, with 12 bases between. In germline, CDR1 is MDHEN, CDR2 SYDVKM. CDR3 bases: TGTGCCAGCAGTGAGGCGAGGAAGTATGGCTACACCTTC. This encodes CASSEARKYGYTF.

CDR3 nucleotide sequence: TGTGCCAGCAGCCCCCCGAGGCAGCCTGAAAAACTGTTTTTT. It yields the protein CASSPPRQPEKLFF. The V gene is TRBV7-9, the J gene TRBJ1-4; D gene uncertain. Trimming left V 5 bases short and J 7 bases short, with 14 bases between. This CDR3 is built from 14 residues. Germline V gene data show CDR1 as SEHNR and CDR2 as FQNEAQ (reference sequence).

This clonotype has at least ten counts. This rearrangement joins TRBV29-1 to TRBJ2-2; weak D call: TRBD1 (6 bases). Germline-derived CDR1 and CDR2 are SQVTM and ANQGSEA. V was shortened by 6 bases and J by 2 bases, with 16 bases between the two germline ends. The CDR3 is made up of 15 amino acids. Here the CDR3 DNA reads TGCAGCGTCGGTAGGAGAGGGGGTAACACCGGGGAGCTGTTTTTT. It specifies CSVGRRGGNTGELFF.

V is TRBV20-1 and J is TRBJ1-2, with TRBD1 identical over 7 bases. Germline assignment: CDR1 DFQATT and CDR2 SNEGSKA (reference sequence). This CDR3 is 15 amino acids long. The V segment lost 2 bases and the J segment 4 bases; nucleotides outside the gene matches: 10. CDR3 amino acids: CSARHDRVHGYGYTF. The CDR3 DNA reads TGCAGTGCTAGACACGACAGGGTTCACGGCTATGGCTACACCTTC.

The chain couples TRBV10-1 to TRBJ2-5, with 8 bases lining up with TRBD1. Germline V gene lookup returns CDR1 WNHNN and CDR2 SYGVQD (reference sequence). There are 16 residues in the CDR3. The J segment lost 5 bases and the V segment lost 3 bases, leaving 11 bases of the junction unmatched. The CDR3 nucleotides are TGCGCCAGCAGTGAAAGCCGAACACAGGGGGAGGAGACCCAGTACTTC. It is translated as CASSESRTQGEETQYF.

Ten or more counts support this clonotype. The chain recombines TRBV3-1 with TRBJ2-7; D perhaps matches TRBD2 (5 bases). The V gene's germline CDR1 is LGHDT and CDR2 YNNKEL (reference sequence). This CDR3 is built from 13 residues. Trimming took 3 bases from V and 2 from J, leaving 8 bases between them. The CDR3 DNA follows: TGTGCCAGCAGCCAGACTACCGCCTACGAGCAGTACTTC. Protein: CASSQTTAYEQYF.

This clonotype turned up a few times. The rearrangement joins TRBV10-3 to TRBJ2-7, with TRBD1 matching over 10 bases. Trimming cost V 4 bases and J 6 bases; bases outside gene matches: 9. This CDR3 spans 15 amino acids. CDR1 and CDR2 (germline): ENHRY, SYGVKD. The CDR3: CAISAALDRGGEQYF. The CDR3 coding sequence is TGTGCCATCAGTGCTGCGTTGGACAGGGGGGGCGAGCAGTACTTC.

The count of this clonotype is one. The chain carries TRBV19 and TRBJ2-7; no reliable D call. CDR1 is LNHDA and CDR2 is SQIVND in the germline V gene (reference sequence). The CDR3 is 13 residues long. V was pared by 0 bases and J by 9 bases, with 12 bases between. The CDR3 coding sequence is TGTGCCAGTAGTATAGATCTAGGAAGAGGGCAGTACTTC. Translated: CASSIDLGRGQYF.

This clonotype appeared many times. The V and J genes are TRBV29-1 and TRBJ2-1; D not certain. CDR3 length equals 11 residues. V lost 4 bases, J lost 7 bases, and 8 bases lay in between. The germline gives CDR1 SQVTM, CDR2 ANQGSEA. The CDR3 is CSVGSLNEQFF. CDR3 DNA: TGCAGCGTTGGGAGCCTGAATGAGCAGTTCTTC.

This clonotype was observed a handful of times. This may be a read error: a much more frequent sequence differs by one nucleotide. This chain uses TRBV29-1 with TRBJ2-7; 8 bases fit TRBD1. Germline CDR1 SQVTM, CDR2 ANQGSEA. This CDR3 has 15 residues. The CDR3 spells CNATAGGQGAGEQYF. The DNA of the CDR3 is TGCAACGCAACGGCAGGCGGACAGGGAGCGGGCGAGCAGTACTTC.

This clonotype was seen at least ten times. The V call is TRBV5-1, the J call TRBJ2-3, with TRBD2 as a possible D gene (5 bases). The germline V gene has CDR1 SGHRS and CDR2 YFSETQ. Trimming stripped 4 bases from V and 7 bases from J, with 10 bases between. The CDR3 has 12 residues. The CDR3 loop is CASSTGLNTQYF. The CDR3 nucleotides read TGCGCCAGCAGCACCGGACTCAATACGCAGTATTTT.

This clonotype was counted at least ten times. Here the CDR3 reads CARGGRKCEQYF. The CDR3 nucleotides read TGTGCCAGAGGGGGGAGGAAGTGCGAGCAGTACTTC. The chain carries TRBV28 and TRBJ2-7; either TRBD1 or TRBD2 may fit D (6 bases each). Germline CDR1 and CDR2: MDHEN and SYDVKM. The CDR3 length is 12 residues. Trimming left V 9 bases short and J 6 bases short, with 15 bases between.

This clonotype was seen ten or more times. The chain recombines TRBV27 with TRBJ1-2; D is ambiguous. Trimming took 3 bases from V and 4 from J, leaving 12 bases between them. The CDR3 contains 14 residues. The germline V gene encodes CDR1 MNHEY and CDR2 SMNVEV (reference sequence). CDR3 DNA sequence: TGTGCCAGCAGTTTTGGTGGCGGAATCTATGGCTACACCTTC. Protein: CASSFGGGIYGYTF.

The sample holds many counts of this clonotype. The CDR3 coding sequence is TGTGCCTGGAGTATTGGGTTTGGAGCTTTCTTT. Translation gives CAWSIGFGAFF. This chain uses TRBV30 with TRBJ1-1; D not certain. V shed 2 bases and J shed 10 bases, with 11 bases lying between them. Germline V gene sequence: CDR1 GTSNPN, CDR2 SVGIG (reference sequence). This CDR3 is built from 11 residues. Full variable domain (remainder filled in from reference TRBV30 and TRBJ1-1): SQTIHQWPATLVQPVGSPLSLECTVEGTSNPNLYWYRQAAGRGLQLLFYSVGIGQISSEVPQNLSASRPQDRQFILSSKKLLLSDSGFYLCAWSIGFGAFFGQGTRLTVV.

This clonotype has a count of ten or more. The V call is TRBV5-1, the J call TRBJ2-3; 10 bases line up with TRBD2. The CDR3 covers 15 residues. The germline V gene encodes CDR1 SGHRS and CDR2 YFSETQ. Trimming took 4 bases from V and 4 from J; bases not matched to a gene: 6. The CDR3 spells CASSPAGGRPDTQYF. The CDR3 region has the DNA TGCGCCAGCAGCCCAGCGGGAGGGAGGCCAGATACGCAGTATTTT. Using reference TRBV5-1 and TRBJ2-3 for the parts outside the CDR3, the full variable domain is KAGVTQTPRYLIKTRGQQVTLSCSPISGHRSVSWYQQTPGQGLQFLFEYFSETQRNKGNFPGRFSGRQFSNSRSEMNVSTLELGDSALYLCASSPAGGRPDTQYFGPGTRLTVL.

This clonotype was seen ten or more times. This sequence joins TRBV7-3 and TRBJ1-1; the D gene is possibly TRBD1 (6 bases). Looked up from germline, CDR1 is SGHTA and CDR2 is FQGTGA. The CDR3 extends over 15 amino acids. The ends were cut back, 5 bases at V and 4 bases at J, with 17 bases in the middle. CDR3 protein: CASSPSGRGGTEAFF. The CDR3 DNA reads as TGTGCCAGCAGCCCAAGCGGGAGAGGGGGCACTGAAGCTTTCTTT.